Listed here are 24 T cell receptor beta chains from one sample, sequenced in a study of neurological immune-mediated disorders. Each CDR3 protein gets one entry after TCRdb re-called the 5' RACE reads with MiXCR. The profile covers 20,000 or so distinct CDR3 sequences, with about 2.6% appearing a single time and under 7% taken by the ten largest. Sequenced material: PBMCs. Receptors were obtained from a woman aged 18-30 years with multiple sclerosis.

This clonotype was counted ten times or more. V is TRBV20-1 and J is TRBJ1-1, with unresolved D. This CDR3 has 13 amino acids. Germline CDR1 reads DFQATT; CDR2 reads SNEGSKA (reference sequence). Trimming pared 5 bases from V and 0 bases from J, leaving 10 bases between. CDR3 DNA sequence: TGCAGTGCTCCGACTTTTTTGAACACTGAAGCTTTCTTT. It specifies CSAPTFLNTEAFF.

For this clonotype: A much larger clone differs from this one at a single base, so this may be a read error. The chain uses TRBV20-1 and TRBJ2-7; D ambiguous. Germline loops: CDR1 DFQATT, CDR2 SNEGSKA (reference sequence). Between the trimmed V and J ends, which lost 3 bases and 3 bases, there was a span of 15 bases. This CDR3 spans 14 amino acids. CDR3: CSASTGSSRYEQYF. In DNA form, the CDR3 reads TGCAGTGCTAGTACCGGAAGCTCCCGCTACGAGCAGTACTTC.

This clonotype was found many times. The chain recombines TRBV20-1 with TRBJ2-3; D gene unclear. V dropped 1 base and J dropped 12 bases, with 5 bases sitting between them. Germline V lookup: CDR1 DFQATT, CDR2 SNEGSKA (reference sequence). The CDR3 spans 9 residues. This CDR3 reads CSARGVQYF. CDR3 coding DNA: TGCAGTGCTAGAGGGGTACAGTATTTT.

This clonotype has ten or more counts. This sequence joins TRBV6-2 or TRBV6-3 and TRBJ2-1; the match to TRBD2 covers 7 bases. Germline trimming cut 6 bases from V and 7 bases from J; bases unmatched to any gene: 9. The V gene's germline CDR1 is MNHEY and CDR2 SVGEGT. The CDR3 is 14 amino acids. CDR3 residues: CASRPIAGRNEQFF. CDR3 bases: TGTGCCAGCAGGCCCATAGCGGGCCGGAATGAGCAGTTCTTC.

Many counts were recorded for this clonotype. The rearrangement uses TRBV7-6 and TRBJ2-2; D remains ambiguous. The germline V gene encodes CDR1 SGHVS and CDR2 FNYEAQ. V was pared by 8 bases and J by 0 bases, with 10 bases between. There are 14 residues in the CDR3. CDR3 bases: TGTGCCAGCGGTAGAGTGGCGAACACCGGGGAGCTGTTTTTT. Translating gives CASGRVANTGELFF.

This clonotype occurred many times. The chain couples TRBV5-1 to TRBJ1-6, with D unclear. The CDR3 runs 13 residues. V was clipped by 0 bases and J by 19 bases, with 17 bases between them. CDR1 and CDR2 from the germline V gene are SGHRS and YFSETQ. CDR3 bases: TGCGCCAGCAGCTTGGAAGTCGGAGGGAATCAACACTTT. Amino acid sequence: CASSLEVGGNQHF.

There are many counts of this clonotype. This sequence joins TRBV5-1 and TRBJ1-1; D is ambiguous. CDR1 SGHRS and CDR2 YFSETQ come from the germline V gene. The CDR3 totals 14 residues. V was cut by 2 bases and J by 5 bases, with 13 bases left in between. As DNA, the CDR3 is TGCGCCAGCAGCTTTGGTAGCGTGGGAACTGAAGCTTTCTTT. This gives the protein CASSFGSVGTEAFF.

The chain is built from TRBV10-3 and TRBJ1-2; 8 bases are a match to TRBD1. CDR3 length: 14 residues. From germline, CDR1 is ENHRY and CDR2 SYGVKD. The ends lost 0 bases at V and 4 bases at J; junction bases unmatched: 1. The CDR3 loop reads CAISESDRGYGYTF. CDR3 DNA: TGTGCCATCAGTGAGTCCGACAGGGGCTATGGCTACACCTTC.

This clonotype was seen many times. The V and J genes are TRBV12-3 or TRBV12-4 and TRBJ1-1; the D is unclear. Trimming pared 3 bases from V and 11 bases from J, leaving 16 bases between. This CDR3 spans 13 amino acids. This chain's CDR3 is CASSFGESGSAFF. The CDR3 DNA is TGTGCCAGCAGTTTCGGGGAGTCTGGATCGGCTTTCTTT.

In this sample, this clonotype turned up many times. The chain uses TRBV11-3 and TRBJ1-1, with TRBD1 matching 8 bases. The CDR3 is 14 residues long. The ends lost 0 bases at V and 11 bases at J; junction bases unmatched: 8. Looked up from germline, CDR1 is SGHNT and CDR2 is YENEEA. The chain's CDR3 is CASSLDPQGAKAFF. CDR3 DNA sequence: TGTGCCAGCAGCTTAGATCCGCAGGGGGCAAAGGCTTTCTTT.

Many counts were recorded for this clonotype. The V call is TRBV15, the J call TRBJ2-5, with 11 nucleotides matching TRBD2. The CDR3 loop spans 14 amino acids. After removal of 1 base from V and 5 bases from J, the junction contained 0 bases not matched to a gene. Germline lookup yields CDR1 LNHNV and CDR2 YYDKDF (reference sequence). The CDR3 region is CATSRGTSGETQYF. The CDR3 DNA is TGTGCCACCAGCAGAGGGACTAGCGGGGAGACCCAGTACTTC.

This clonotype was counted ten times or more. This chain connects TRBV7-9 to TRBJ2-3; possibly TRBD1 for D (7 bases). CDR1 SEHNR and CDR2 FQNEAQ come from the germline V gene (reference sequence). CDR3 length: 15 amino acids. Trimming shortened V by 5 bases and J by 7 bases, and 19 bases separated the two germline ends. The CDR3 protein is CASSQGQSLANTQYF. As DNA, the CDR3 is TGTGCCAGCAGCCAGGGACAGTCACTAGCTAATACGCAGTATTTT.

This clonotype was found many times. V gene TRBV20-1 combines with J gene TRBJ2-7; D may be TRBD1 or TRBD2 (5 bases each). CDR1 is DFQATT, CDR2 SNEGSKA, per germline (reference sequence). V dropped 3 bases and J dropped 4 bases, with 13 bases sitting between them. The CDR3 totals 13 residues. The CDR3 is CSARGVVGYEQYF. For the CDR3, the DNA is TGCAGTGCTAGGGGGGTGGTGGGATACGAGCAGTACTTC.

This clonotype is categorized as medium-sized. CDR3 loop: CATSESGMKYNEQFF. Here the CDR3 DNA reads TGTGCCACCAGTGAATCGGGCATGAAATACAATGAGCAGTTCTTC. V and J are TRBV24-1 and TRBJ2-1, with D hard to call. V lost 4 bases and J lost 4, with 13 bases in between. Germline assignment: CDR1 KGHDR and CDR2 SFDVKD. The CDR3 has 15 residues.

This clonotype was seen many times. The rearrangement uses TRBV12-3 or TRBV12-4 and TRBJ1-1; D is undetermined. The CDR3 contains 12 residues. V lost 4 bases and J lost 8, with 11 bases in between. For the CDR3, the DNA is TGTGCCAGCAGTTCCGTCGATCAGGAAGCTTTCTTT. Translating it yields CASSSVDQEAFF.

This clonotype has at least ten counts. The chain couples TRBV6-5 to TRBJ2-7; 9 nucleotides align to TRBD1. J lost 3 bases, V lost 7 bases, and 4 bases had no gene match. CDR1 is MNHEY and CDR2 is SVGAGI in the germline V gene. The CDR3 loop spans 13 amino acids. The CDR3 nucleotides are TGTGCCAGCACCCGGGACAGGGACTACGAGCAGTACTTC. It yields the protein CASTRDRDYEQYF.

This clonotype has at least ten counts. V and J are TRBV19 and TRBJ2-2; D perhaps matches TRBD1 (5 bases). V lost 1 base to trimming and J lost 2 bases, with 14 bases between them. In germline, CDR1 is LNHDA, CDR2 SQIVND (reference sequence). The CDR3 is made up of 17 amino acids. Here the CDR3 reads CASSIGLLRGNTGELFF. The DNA for the CDR3 is TGTGCCAGTAGTATAGGATTGTTAAGGGGAAACACCGGGGAGCTGTTTTTT.

This clonotype was counted at least ten times. The chain joins TRBV20-1 to TRBJ2-7, with D uncertain. Deletions cut 0 bases from V and 1 base from J, with 13 bases between. Germline CDR1 DFQATT, CDR2 SNEGSKA (reference sequence). CDR3 size: 15 residues. CDR3 coding DNA: TGCAGTGCTAGAGAGCCAAGAGGCAGGTCCTACGAGCAGTACTTC. Encoded protein: CSAREPRGRSYEQYF.

This clonotype was picked up many times. An end of the junction does not agree with germline; a read error may underlie this. J is TRBJ2-1 and V is TRBV7-7, with 10 bases matching TRBD1. In germline, CDR1 is SSHAT, CDR2 FNYEAQ (reference sequence). The CDR3 spans 15 residues. The CDR3 DNA follows: TGTGCTAGCAGCTTGGACAGGGGGGTCTACAATGAGCAGTTCTTC. Protein: CASSLDRGVYNEQFF. Filled out from reference TRBV7-7 and TRBJ2-1, the complete variable domain reads GAGVSQSPRYKVTKRGQDVTLRCDPISSHATLYWYQQALGQGPEFLTYFNYEAQPDKSGLPSDRFSAERPEGSISTLTIQRTEQRDSAMYRCASSLDRGVYNEQFFGPGTRLTVL.

The V and J genes are TRBV12-2 and TRBJ1-1; the table's D call TRBD1 went unverified against the DNA. TRBV12-2 is a pseudogene segment. The CDR3 is made up of 17 amino acids. CDR3 loop: CASRPPGGDRVNTEAFF. DNA of the CDR3: TGTGCAAGTCGCCCACCCGGGGGCGACAGGGTGAACACTGAAGCTTTCTTT.

This sequence joins TRBV7-8 and TRBJ2-4; D remains unclear. The germline V gene has CDR1 SGHVS and CDR2 FQNEAQ. Trimming shortened V by 2 bases and J by 1 base, and 18 bases separated the two germline ends. There are 18 residues in the CDR3. The CDR3 DNA follows: TGTGCCAGCAGCTTAAGGTCTAGAGACCCCTGGGCCAAAAACATTCAGTACTTC. Protein sequence: CASSLRSRDPWAKNIQYF.

The sample holds many counts of this clonotype. The chain couples TRBV7-9 to TRBJ2-7, with D perhaps matching TRBD1 (6 bases). Germline CDR1 and CDR2: SEHNR and FQNEAQ (reference sequence). This CDR3 region has 13 residues. V lost 3 bases, J lost 0 bases, and 6 bases lay in between. CDR3 nucleotides: TGTGCCAGCAGCTTGGGACACTCCTACGAGCAGTACGTC. Amino acids: CASSLGHSYEQYV.

This clonotype was detected ten times or more. The chain couples TRBV5-8 to TRBJ2-7, with D uncertain. Germline CDR1 SGHTS, CDR2 YDEGEE. The CDR3 covers 14 residues. The germline V and J ends were trimmed by 2 bases and 2 bases, with 11 bases remaining between them. The CDR3 DNA sequence: TGTGCCAGCAGCTTTGGCAGAGCCACCTACGAGCAGTACTTC. Protein: CASSFGRATYEQYF.

This clonotype is classed as medium-sized. The chain has TRBV6-5 and TRBJ1-1; D gene unclear. Trimming took off 4 bases at V and 4 bases at J, with 16 bases between the two ends. This CDR3 contains 15 residues. Germline assignment: CDR1 MNHEY and CDR2 SVGAGI. CDR3 in amino acids: CASSWAPAFGTEAFF. The CDR3 DNA reads as TGTGCCAGCAGTTGGGCGCCGGCCTTCGGCACTGAAGCTTTCTTT.